Detailed here is one T cell receptor (beta chain). The RNA input was roughly 0.45 to 1 ug, and it was reverse transcribed with random hexamers. TCRdb reanalysed the immunoSEQ multiplex PCR reads using MiXCR and keeps one entry per CDR3 protein. The sample holds under 80,000 distinct CDR3 sequences; about 93% are singletons and the top ten take roughly 0.5%. This sample is part of a study of CD8 T cells in Susac syndrome. The TCR originated in a human donor with Susac syndrome. The sample was CD4+ T cells from PBMCs.

Here the CDR3 DNA reads TGTGCCAGCAGCCGAGGCACTAGCGGGGGTGTCCCAGATACGCAGTATTTT. It yields the protein CASSRGTSGGVPDTQYF. V gene TRBV7-9 combines with J gene TRBJ2-3, with 11 bases aligning to TRBD2. The CDR3 loop spans 17 amino acids. V shed 5 bases, J shed 4 bases, and the junction held 11 bases outside the gene matches. Germline loops: CDR1 SEHNR, CDR2 FQNEAQ (reference sequence). Together with reference TRBV7-9 and TRBJ2-3, the CDR3 gives the full variable domain: DTGVSQNPRHKITKRGQNVTFRCDPISEHNRLYWYRQTLGQGPEFLTYFQNEAQLEKSRLLSDRFSAERPKGSFSTLEIQRTEQGDSAMYLCASSRGTSGGVPDTQYFGPGTRLTVL.